Listed below are T cell receptor beta chains from one sample, sequenced in a study of blood T cell repertoires in COVID-19. Repertoires were generated with immunoSEQ multiplex PCR, while TCRdb's copy carries only in-frame clones and drops some. This sample has roughly 170,000 clones, with about four fifths found just once. Material: peripheral blood. The receptors derive from a human donor in a cohort sampled during active COVID-19. Each CDR3 is given with its conserved first and last residue. Each record gives: D gene, V gene, clone size, J gene, CDR3 DNA, CDR3 protein. A D gene is named only where the DNA matches it firmly. Clone sizes are given selectively: once, few, many, or a class where the clone is expanded.

-	TRBV19	once	TRBJ2-7	TGTGCCAGTAGTTCCGCCAGGGACTACGAGCAGTACTTC	CASSSARDYEQYF
-	TRBV13	-	TRBJ2-2	TGTGCCAGCAGCCCGGACAGTAACACCGGGGAGCTGTTTTTT	CASSPDSNTGELFF
-	TRBV9	-	TRBJ1-4	TGTGCCAGCAGCGGCAAGTTGAGTGAAAAACTGTTTTTT	CASSGKLSEKLFF
TRBD2	TRBV6-5	-	TRBJ2-7	TGTGCCAGCAGTTTCTCTGGCGGGGGCTCCTACGAGCAGTACTTC	CASSFSGGGSYEQYF
TRBD1	TRBV18	-	TRBJ1-5	TGTGCCAGCTCACCCGGGACAGGGCCCTTCAGGAATCAGCCCCAGCATTTT	CASSPGTGPFRNQPQHF
TRBD1	TRBV15	-	TRBJ1-6	TGTGCCACCAGCAGAGATCAGGGGGGCCCCTATGGTTCACCCCTCCACTTT	CATSRDQGGPYGSPLHF
TRBD2	TRBV19	-	TRBJ2-5	TGTGCCAGTAATCCGGGGGGGCTCGGAGAGACCCAGTACTTC	CASNPGGLGETQYF
-	TRBV5-1	-	TRBJ2-7	TGCGCCAGCAGCTTCACGGGCGGGCGGGAGCAGTACTTC	CASSFTGGREQYF
TRBD2	TRBV6-6	-	TRBJ2-5	TGTGCCAGCAGTCGGACTAGCGGGGCAGGAGAGACCCAGTACTTC	CASSRTSGAGETQYF
TRBD2	TRBV3-1/TRBV3-2	-	TRBJ2-3	TGTGCCAGCAGCCACTTTGTAGCGGGGGGGGCAGATACGCAGTATTTT	CASSHFVAGGADTQYF
TRBD1	TRBV15	-	TRBJ1-2	TGTGCCACCAGCAAAGGCCCGGGACAGGGAGGGAATGTCTATGGCTACACCTTC	CATSKGPGQGGNVYGYTF
-	TRBV3-1/TRBV3-2	-	TRBJ2-1	TGTGCCAGCAGCCAAGTTACTTACTCCTACAATGAGCAGTTCTTC	CASSQVTYSYNEQFF
-	TRBV11-2	-	TRBJ2-3	TGTGCCAGCAGCTCAGACCTCGCGGGGGCCTCTAGGTTGGGTACGCAGTATTTT	CASSSDLAGASRLGTQYF
-	TRBV19	once	TRBJ2-5	TGTGCCAGTGGGGAGTTAGAGACCCAGTACTTC	CASGELETQYF
-	TRBV2	-	TRBJ1-1	TGTGCCAGCAGGGAGGGAGACACTGAAGCTTTCTTT	CASREGDTEAFF
TRBD2	TRBV7-2	-	TRBJ2-1	TGTGCCAGCAGCCCCACTAGCGGGGGTTGGTATAATGAGCAGTTCTTC	CASSPTSGGWYNEQFF
-	TRBV6-6	few	TRBJ2-1	TGTGCCAGCAGTCATTCGACGAGGAAGAATTACAATGAGCAGTTCTTC	CASSHSTRKNYNEQFF
TRBD2	TRBV11-1	-	TRBJ2-1	TGTGCCAGCAGCTTAGGGCCCAGCGGGGGGGCAAATGAGCAGTTCTTC	CASSLGPSGGANEQFF
TRBD1	TRBV29-1	-	TRBJ1-3	TGCAGCGTTGAAGAGACAGGGTATGGCAACACCATATATTTT	CSVEETGYGNTIYF
-	TRBV21-1	-	TRBJ1-6	TGTGCCAGCATCGGTGGACAGGGGGCTAACAATTCACCCCTCCACTTT	CASIGGQGANNSPLHF
-	TRBV29-1	few	TRBJ2-2	TGCAGCGTTCCAGGGTACACCGGGGAGCTGTTTTTT	CSVPGYTGELFF
-	TRBV5-6	-	TRBJ2-7	TGTGCCAGCAGCTTGGGGAGTTCTGTGGAGCAGTACTTC	CASSLGSSVEQYF
TRBD2	TRBV5-1	-	TRBJ2-7	TGCGCCAGCAGCTTAATAGGGACTAGCGGGGGGGCCGTCCAAGTCTACGAGCAGTACTTC	CASSLIGTSGGAVQVYEQYF
TRBD1	TRBV6-5	-	TRBJ1-5	TGTGCCAGCACCGGACAGGGGGAGAGCGATCAGCCCCAGCATTTT	CASTGQGESDQPQHF
-	TRBV5-1	-	TRBJ2-5	TGCGCCAGCAGGGGGGCAGAGACCCAGTACTTC	CASRGAETQYF
-	TRBV5-1	-	TRBJ2-5	TGCGCCAGCAGCTTGGATCGACAGGCAGAGACCCAGTACTTC	CASSLDRQAETQYF
-	TRBV2	-	TRBJ1-1	TGTGCCAGCAGTGAAGTAAGCGATACGGCTTTCTTT	CASSEVSDTAFF
-	TRBV15	-	TRBJ1-6	TGTGCCACCAGCGGTGGGGGGGGACTAGACTCCTATAATTCACCCCTCCACTTT	CATSGGGGLDSYNSPLHF
TRBD1	TRBV28	-	TRBJ1-4	TGTGCCAGCAGTTCCCCAGGGGGCACGAGTGAAAAACTGTTTTTT	CASSSPGGTSEKLFF
TRBD1	TRBV5-3	-	TRBJ1-4	TGTGCCAGAAGCTTGGTAGGACAGGTTCCAACTAATGAAAAACTGTTTTTT	CARSLVGQVPTNEKLFF
TRBD1	TRBV2	-	TRBJ1-2	TGTGCCAGCAGCCGGGACAGGAGGGTTAACTATGGCTACACCTTC	CASSRDRRVNYGYTF
-	TRBV3-1/TRBV3-2	-	TRBJ1-1	TGTGCCAGCAGCCCATGGGACGCCTCGGGGGCTGAAGCTTTCTTT	CASSPWDASGAEAFF
TRBD1	TRBV15	-	TRBJ2-7	TGTGCCACCAGCAGGGGGACAGGAGGAACCTACGAGCAGTACTTC	CATSRGTGGTYEQYF
-	TRBV6-6	-	TRBJ2-7	TGTGCCAGCAGTTACTCGGAGCTTGAGCAGTACTTC	CASSYSELEQYF
TRBD1	TRBV19	-	TRBJ2-3	TGTGCCAGTAGTAAGGGACAGGGCATTACAGATACGCAGTATTTT	CASSKGQGITDTQYF
TRBD1	TRBV19	-	TRBJ1-1	TGTGCCAGTAGTATCCTACAGGGGAAGAACACTGAAGCTTTCTTT	CASSILQGKNTEAFF
TRBD1	TRBV3-1/TRBV3-2	-	TRBJ1-6	TGTGCCAGCAGCCAAGGGGGGACAGTGAATTCACCCCTCCACTTT	CASSQGGTVNSPLHF